The 19 T cell receptor beta chains presented below share a single source sample, sequenced in a study of T cells after yellow fever vaccination. MiXCR, run by TCRdb on the 5' RACE reads, gives a single entry per CDR3 protein. Here the sample spans 400,000 or so distinct CDR3 sequences, over 5% being singletons. The sample was PBMCs, taken 5 days after the yellow fever booster vaccination. The origin of the receptors is a man aged 30-40 years who received the YFV17D yellow fever vaccine.

The chain couples TRBV3-1 to TRBJ1-5; D remains unclear. Germline values: CDR1 LGHDT, CDR2 YNNKEL (reference sequence). The V end was cut by 1 base, the J end by 11 bases, with 15 bases between. The CDR3 totals 14 residues. CDR3 coding DNA: TGTGCCAGCAGCCAAGGTCAGAGAGTCTCGGCCCAGCATTTT. It is translated as CASSQGQRVSAQHF.

At least ten counts were recorded for this clonotype. The chain carries TRBV5-1 and TRBJ2-7; 8 bases are shared with TRBD1. J lost 3 bases, V lost 0 bases, and 5 bases had no gene match. This CDR3 is 15 amino acids long. Germline V gives CDR1 SGHRS, CDR2 YFSETQ. CDR3 residues: CASSLVAGGYYEQYF. The CDR3 coding sequence is TGCGCCAGCAGCTTGGTGGCAGGGGGCTACTACGAGCAGTACTTC.

Ten or more counts support this clonotype. This chain uses TRBV4-3 with TRBJ2-1; D is unresolved. Germline V lookup: CDR1 LGHNA, CDR2 YSLEER. Between the trimmed V and J ends, which lost 0 bases and 6 bases, there was a span of 9 bases. This CDR3 is built from 14 residues. The CDR3 spells CASSQEASVNEQFF. In DNA, the CDR3 is TGCGCCAGCAGCCAAGAAGCGAGTGTCAATGAGCAGTTCTTC.

The CDR3 nucleotides read TGCGCCAGCAGCTTCGGGACAGGGTCTGAAAAACTGTTTTTT. Translating it yields CASSFGTGSEKLFF. The chain is built from TRBV5-1 and TRBJ1-4; 9 positions agree with TRBD1. This CDR3 is built from 14 residues. In germline, CDR1 is SGHRS, CDR2 YFSETQ. After removal of 2 bases from V and 7 bases from J, the junction contained 3 bases not matched to a gene.

On this clonotype itself: Sequence at one end of the junction differs from germline and may be a read error. J is TRBJ2-5 and V is TRBV20-1; the D gene is possibly TRBD2 (6 bases). The CDR3 is 16 residues long. Germline V gene lookup returns CDR1 DFQATT and CDR2 SNEGSKA (reference sequence). The CDR3 region is CCAVPGDVQGGETQYF. The CDR3 DNA reads TGCTGTGCGGTTCCGGGGGACGTCCAGGGCGGGGAGACCCAGTACTTC.

The rearrangement joins TRBV7-9 to TRBJ1-1, with a weak D call TRBD1 (6 bases). Trimming left V 5 bases short and J 0 bases short, with 13 bases between. CDR1 and CDR2 from the germline V gene are SEHNR and FQNEAQ (reference sequence). The CDR3 extends over 15 amino acids. CDR3 DNA: TGTGCCAGCAGCAAGGACAGCCTGATGAACACTGAAGCTTTCTTT. Translation: CASSKDSLMNTEAFF.

This clonotype was seen more than once but under ten times. The V call is TRBV14, the J call TRBJ2-1, with 7 bases that match TRBD2. The CDR3 runs to 14 residues. V lost 3 bases and J lost 13; bases outside the gene matches: 12. CDR1 and CDR2 (germline): SGHDN, FVKESK. CDR3 DNA sequence: TGTGCCAGCAGCCAGATGCCTGTAGGCGGGGGACAGTTCTTC. Protein: CASSQMPVGGGQFF.

This clonotype was seen a handful of times. This chain connects TRBV12-3 or TRBV12-4 to TRBJ2-1, with D perhaps matching TRBD1 or TRBD2 (5 bases each). The CDR3 extends over 14 amino acids. Between the trimmed V and J ends, which lost 7 bases and 4 bases, there was a span of 14 bases. CDR3 in amino acids: CASITGGPYNEQFF. CDR3 nucleotide sequence: TGTGCCAGCATCACAGGCGGGCCTTACAATGAGCAGTTCTTC.

A few counts support this clonotype. The chain combines TRBV7-8 with TRBJ2-7; 7 positions match TRBD2. V trimming: 4 bases; J trimming: 2 bases; junction bases outside the gene matches: 5. Germline V gene data show CDR1 as SGHVS and CDR2 as FQNEAQ. The CDR3 has 14 amino acids. The CDR3 sequence: CASSSGTNTYEQYF. The CDR3 region has the DNA TGTGCCAGCAGCTCAGGGACTAACACCTACGAGCAGTACTTC. Using reference TRBV7-8 and TRBJ2-7 for the parts outside the CDR3, the full variable domain is GAGVSQSPRYKVAKRGQDVALRCDPISGHVSLFWYQQALGQGPEFLTYFQNEAQLDKSGLPSDRFFAERPEGSVSTLKIQRTQQEDSAVYLCASSSGTNTYEQYFGPGTRLTVT.

This chain links TRBV7-2 with TRBJ2-1; maybe TRBD2 (6 bases). CDR1 is SGHTA, CDR2 FQGNSA, per germline. The CDR3 loop spans 14 amino acids. V shed 1 base and J shed 8 bases, with 12 bases lying between them. The CDR3 nucleotides read TGTGCCAGCAGCTTAGTGGGCGGGATGGATGAGCAGTTCTTC. Protein sequence: CASSLVGGMDEQFF.

There are a few counts of this clonotype. The chain combines TRBV20-1 with TRBJ2-2; TRBD2 matches at 12 bases. Per germline, CDR1 DFQATT and CDR2 SNEGSKA (reference sequence). The CDR3 has 16 amino acids. V lost 3 bases to trimming and J lost 3 bases; unmatched junction nucleotides: 5. This CDR3 is CSARLAGGKDTGELFF. The CDR3 DNA follows: TGCAGTGCTAGGCTAGCGGGAGGGAAGGACACCGGGGAGCTGTTTTTT.

In its sample, this clonotype was seen a few times. The chain uses TRBV5-4 and TRBJ2-1; 9 positions agree with TRBD2. In germline, CDR1 is SGHNT, CDR2 YYREEE (reference sequence). Losses at the gene ends were 4 bases for V and 4 bases for J; bases not matched to a gene: 6. This CDR3 has 15 amino acids. CDR3 in DNA: TGTGCCAGCAGCAAAGGACTAGCGAGTTACAATGAGCAGTTCTTC. Translating gives CASSKGLASYNEQFF. Together with reference TRBV5-4 and TRBJ2-1, the CDR3 gives the full variable domain: ETGVTQSPTHLIKTRGQQVTLRCSSQSGHNTVSWYQQALGQGPQFIFQYYREEENGRGNFPPRFSGLQFPNYSSELNVNALELDDSALYLCASSKGLASYNEQFFGPGTRLTVL.

On this clonotype itself: The junction departs from the called germline gene at one end, perhaps through a read error. The chain couples TRBV24-1 to TRBJ2-1; TRBD2 matches at 8 bases. Germline CDR1 reads KGHDR; CDR2 reads SFDVKD. The CDR3 contains 20 residues. The CDR3 loop reads CATSDASGTRFKSSNNEQFF. CDR3 bases: TGTGCCACCAGTGATGCGTCGGGGACTAGATTTAAAAGCTCCAACAATGAGCAGTTCTTC.

There are a few counts of this clonotype. J is TRBJ1-1 and V is TRBV12-3 or TRBV12-4; the D is unclear. V was shortened by 4 bases and J by 10 bases, with 13 bases between the two germline ends. The CDR3 is 12 residues long. CDR3 sequence reads: CASSSQDIVAFF. The CDR3 nucleotides read TGTGCCAGCAGTTCCCAAGACATTGTAGCTTTCTTT.

There are a few counts of this clonotype. This chain joins TRBV4-3 and TRBJ2-5; 13 bases line up with TRBD2. The trim removed 2 bases at V and 5 bases at J, leaving 8 bases unmatched. CDR3 size: 17 residues. Germline CDR1 reads LGHNA; CDR2 reads YSLEER. DNA for the CDR3: TGCGCCAGCAGCCAAATCGGACTAGCGGGAGAAGGCGAGACCCAGTACTTC. This codes for CASSQIGLAGEGETQYF.

This clonotype was seen more than once but under ten times. The chain is built from TRBV27 and TRBJ2-2, with 9 bases that match TRBD1. The germline CDR1 and CDR2 sequences are MNHEY and SMNVEV (reference sequence). The CDR3 is 15 residues long. V lost 6 bases, J lost 5 bases, and 7 bases stayed unmatched. Here the CDR3 DNA reads TGTGCCAGCAGGCTACAGGGGGCGGGTACCGGGGAGCTGTTTTTT. Amino acids: CASRLQGAGTGELFF.

This clonotype occurred a few times. The chain is built from TRBV20-1 and TRBJ2-7, with 12 nucleotides matching TRBD2. CDR1 is DFQATT, CDR2 SNEGSKA, per germline (reference sequence). The CDR3 sequence is 14 residues long. V was pared by 5 bases and J by 6 bases, with 8 bases of the junction left unmatched. The CDR3 DNA sequence: TGCAGTGCTCGGACTAGCGGGAAGTCAATCGAGCAGTACTTC. Its translation is CSARTSGKSIEQYF.

This clonotype turned up a few times. The chain uses TRBV20-1 and TRBJ2-2, with D possibly being TRBD2 (5 bases). This CDR3 region has 14 residues. Per germline, CDR1 DFQATT and CDR2 SNEGSKA (reference sequence). V was pared by 3 bases and J by 2 bases, with 10 bases between. This chain's CDR3 is CSASFRLNTGELFF. In DNA form, the CDR3 reads TGCAGTGCTAGTTTCAGACTAAACACCGGGGAGCTGTTTTTT.

This clonotype appeared many times. The chain combines TRBV4-3 with TRBJ1-1, with 8 positions matching TRBD1. In germline, CDR1 is LGHNA, CDR2 YSLEER. This CDR3 region has 14 residues. With 3 bases clipped from V and 1 base from J, the junction kept 1 base outside the gene matches. The CDR3 DNA follows: TGCGCCAGCAGCCACGGACAGGGGAACACTGAAGCTTTCTTT. Its translation is CASSHGQGNTEAFF.